This passage covers 15 T cell receptor beta chains from one sample sequenced in a study of a mutant IDH1 vaccine in newly diagnosed glioma. Time point of the sample: baseline, week 1 (first vaccination visit). Treatment of the sample: pre-vaccination baseline after standard-of-care therapy. TCRdb's copy holds only in-frame clones and misses some; the assay was immunoSEQ multiplex PCR. This table has tens of thousands of clones, 91% appearing once. The sample was PBMCs, taken from a glioma patient treated with radiotherapy, temozolomide or both. These receptor sequences come from a man aged 45-65 years with glioma.

The J gene is TRBJ2-3, the V gene TRBV9, with D perhaps matching TRBD1 (6 bases). Germline V lookup: CDR1 SGDLS, CDR2 YYNGEE. The CDR3 length is 15 residues. V lost 0 bases and J lost 3, with 11 bases in between. The CDR3 loop reads CASSVAPGETDTQYF. The DNA for the CDR3 is TGTGCCAGCAGCGTAGCCCCAGGGGAGACAGATACGCAGTATTTT. The full variable domain, completed using reference TRBV9 and TRBJ2-3, is DSGVTQTPKHLITATGQRVTLRCSPRSGDLSVYWYQQSLDQGLQFLIQYYNGEERAKGNILERFSAQQFPDLHSELNLSSLELGDSALYFCASSVAPGETDTQYFGPGTRLTVL.

The chain uses TRBV28 and TRBJ1-5; perhaps TRBD1 as D (6 bases). The CDR3 has 17 residues. Germline CDR1 and CDR2: MDHEN and SYDVKM. V was shortened by 5 bases and J by 3 bases, with 20 bases between the two germline ends. The CDR3 nucleotides read TGTGCCAGCAGTCCCGGGGGGAGGGGGAGTACCAATCAGCCCCAGCATTTT. Translated, it gives CASSPGGRGSTNQPQHF.

This chain links TRBV2 with TRBJ1-4; 10 bases are shared with TRBD1. The junction had 13 bases not matched to a gene; V was cut back by 2 bases and J by 10 bases. CDR3 length equals 17 residues. The germline CDR1 and CDR2 sequences are SNHLY and FYNNEI. CDR3 residues: CASSETPGSGQGRKLFF. The DNA for the CDR3 is TGTGCCAGCAGTGAAACCCCCGGATCGGGACAGGGGAGAAAACTGTTTTTT.

This chain uses TRBV11-1 with TRBJ1-6, with 7 bases that match TRBD1. CDR1 is SGHAT, CDR2 FQDESV, per germline (reference sequence). CDR3 length equals 15 residues. V lost 1 base and J lost 7; bases outside the gene matches: 4. In nucleotides, the CDR3 is TGTGCCAGCAGCTTAGACAGGGGAGGGAATTCACCCCTCCACTTT. Encoded protein: CASSLDRGGNSPLHF.

The rearrangement joins TRBV7-3 to TRBJ2-7, with 9 bases matching TRBD1. Germline CDR1 and CDR2: SGHTA and FQGTGA. With 7 bases clipped from V and 0 bases from J, the junction kept 10 bases outside the gene matches. This CDR3 spans 16 amino acids. The chain's CDR3 is CASTREGTGTSYEQYF. The CDR3 bases are TGTGCCAGCACCAGGGAGGGGACAGGGACCTCCTACGAGCAGTACTTC.

The rearrangement joins TRBV6-4 to TRBJ2-7, with D maybe TRBD1 (6 bases). The CDR3 length is 19 residues. V was trimmed by 0 bases and J by 0 bases, leaving 21 bases between them. CDR1 and CDR2 (germline): MRHNA, SNTAGT. CDR3 in DNA: TGTGCCAGCAGTGACTCCGTAGTGGACAGTTCCCCGAGCTCCTACGAGCAGTACTTC. It encodes CASSDSVVDSSPSSYEQYF.

J is TRBJ2-7 and V is TRBV6-5, with D possibly matching TRBD2 (5 bases). Looked up from germline, CDR1 is MNHEY and CDR2 is SVGAGI. This CDR3 contains 14 residues. Deletions cut 0 bases from V and 3 bases from J, with 9 bases between. The CDR3 DNA sequence: TGTGCCAGCAGTTACTCTGCGGGTTTCTACGAGCAGTACTTC. Its translation: CASSYSAGFYEQYF.

The chain uses TRBV9 and TRBJ2-3, with 13 bases matching TRBD2. V gave up 2 bases and J gave up 8 bases; unmatched junction bases: 5. The CDR3 is 15 residues long. Germline V lookup: CDR1 SGDLS, CDR2 YYNGEE. CDR3 nucleotides: TGTGCCAGCAGCGTTACACTAGCGGGGGGGACTACGCAGTATTTT. Residues: CASSVTLAGGTTQYF.

The chain recombines TRBV5-1 with TRBJ2-3; 8 bases are a match to TRBD2. Germline V gives CDR1 SGHRS, CDR2 YFSETQ. This CDR3 contains 14 residues. Trimming at V came to 1 base and at J to 4 bases, leaving 2 bases not matched to a gene. CDR3 amino acids: CASSLTGGSDTQYF. CDR3 in DNA: TGCGCCAGCAGCTTGACGGGGGGGTCAGATACGCAGTATTTT.

This chain uses TRBV7-2 with TRBJ1-1, with D perhaps TRBD1 (6 bases). The CDR3 extends over 13 amino acids. V gave up 7 bases and J gave up 1 base, with 10 bases separating them. CDR1 is SGHTA and CDR2 is FQGNSA in the germline V gene. The CDR3 here is CASIEGGNTEAFF. The CDR3 coding sequence is TGTGCCAGCATCGAGGGGGGGAACACTGAAGCTTTCTTT.

This clone was detected once. V is TRBV2 and J is TRBJ2-7; a weak D match, TRBD1 (5 bases). This CDR3 comprises 15 residues. Germline V gene data show CDR1 as SNHLY and CDR2 as FYNNEI. V lost 3 bases, J lost 2 bases, and 14 bases lay in between. The CDR3 sequence: CASSEVFIGAYEQYF. The CDR3 nucleotides are TGTGCCAGCAGTGAGGTTTTTATAGGGGCCTACGAGCAGTACTTC.

This clone was counted once. The chain joins TRBV6-1 to TRBJ2-3; D gene unclear. The CDR3 is 14 residues long. The V gene lost 6 bases and the J gene lost 2 bases, with 12 bases spanning the gap. CDR1 is MNHNS and CDR2 is SASEGT in the germline V gene. CDR3 DNA sequence: TGTGCCAGCAGGCACAGTTCGCCCACAGATACGCAGTATTTT. Its translation: CASRHSSPTDTQYF.

The chain uses TRBV7-8 and TRBJ2-7, with 9 bases aligning to TRBD1. Unmatched junction bases numbered 9, after V lost 5 bases and J lost 1 base. This CDR3 contains 16 residues. Germline V gene data show CDR1 as SGHVS and CDR2 as FQNEAQ. This CDR3 reads CASSPLGQGISYEQYF. The CDR3 nucleotides are TGTGCCAGCAGCCCCCTGGGACAGGGTATTTCCTACGAGCAGTACTTC.

The gene calls are TRBV2 and TRBJ2-7; a possible D gene is TRBD2 (6 bases). Germline CDR1 reads SNHLY; CDR2 reads FYNNEI. The CDR3 has 14 amino acids. The V and J ends lost 6 bases and 7 bases respectively, with 19 bases between them. The chain's CDR3 is CASSAGTSRGEQYF. The DNA of the CDR3 is TGTGCCAGCAGCGCTGGGACTTCCCGAGGGGAGCAGTACTTC.

V and J are TRBV19 and TRBJ2-1; possible D gene TRBD2, 5 bases. Trimming shortened V by 1 base and J by 4 bases, and 8 bases separated the two germline ends. The CDR3 is 14 amino acids. Germline CDR1 is LNHDA and CDR2 is SQIVND (reference sequence). CDR3 DNA: TGTGCCAGTAGTATAGCGGGAAGGTACAATGAGCAGTTCTTC. Translation: CASSIAGRYNEQFF.